The rows below give T cell receptor beta chains drawn from one sample of a study of CD8 T cells in Susac syndrome. TCRdb re-called the immunoSEQ multiplex PCR reads through MiXCR, storing one row per CDR3 protein. Among over 80,000 distinct CDR3 sequences listed, about 93% were seen once. Input material: CD8+ T cells from PBMCs. The receptors come from a human donor in good health. Both conserved end residues are part of each CDR3. The order of the fields is V gene, J gene, CDR3 length, D gene, CDR3 protein. A D gene is named only where the DNA matches it firmly.

>TRBV29-1|TRBJ1-1|14|NA
CSVEERRWNTEAFF
>TRBV27|TRBJ1-2|15|NA
CASSLSVSAGEGYTF
>TRBV7-2|TRBJ1-2|15|TRBD1
CASSFLQGALDGYTF
>TRBV15|TRBJ2-7|11|NA
CATSRDNEQYF
>TRBV29-1|TRBJ2-1|13|NA
CSVEDGDGDEQFF
>TRBV19|TRBJ1-2|15|NA
CASSMAPTEGYGYTF
>TRBV12-3/TRBV12-4|TRBJ1-1|13|NA
CASTGSLNTEAFF
>TRBV6-1|TRBJ2-5|16|TRBD2
CASSPGASGDGGTQYF
>TRBV29-1|TRBJ1-2|14|TRBD1
CSSRRGTGEYGYTF
>TRBV5-1|TRBJ2-1|15|TRBD2
CASSFLAGDYNEQFF
>TRBV20-1|TRBJ2-7|13|NA
CSAREASSYEQYF
>TRBV9|TRBJ1-5|15|NA
CASSSGGEGNQPQHF
>TRBV29-1|TRBJ1-2|17|NA
CSAAPWRVTDGGYGYTF
>TRBV5-1|TRBJ2-5|18|TRBD2
CASSLYSTTSGLQETQYF
>TRBV30|TRBJ1-1|14|TRBD1
CAWDLDRVITEAFF
>TRBV6-5|TRBJ1-6|14|NA
CASSYSGFGSPLHF
>TRBV12-3/TRBV12-4|TRBJ1-1|14|NA
CASRPDGISREAFF
>TRBV2|TRBJ1-1|10|NA
CATRQDKAFF
>TRBV4-1|TRBJ2-7|14|TRBD1
CASSARQGPYEQYF
>TRBV6-6|TRBJ1-5|15|TRBD1
CASREYRGDSQPQHF
>TRBV4-1|TRBJ1-3|15|NA
CASSQDRAPGNTIYF
>TRBV4-1|TRBJ1-2|14|NA
CASSQPGTPYGYTF
>TRBV2|TRBJ2-7|16|NA
CASSEGGLVGTYEQYF
>TRBV3-1|TRBJ2-7|14|NA
CASSEGGALYEQYF
>TRBV6-1|TRBJ2-3|13|NA
CATQAGYTDTQYF
>TRBV4-1|TRBJ1-2|17|TRBD1
CASSSQGGRAPNYGYTF
>TRBV10-3|TRBJ2-2|16|TRBD2
CAIPKVGGGNTGELFF
>TRBV13|TRBJ1-2|13|NA
CASSLSPGDGYTF
>TRBV28|TRBJ2-1|14|TRBD1
CASSLLTGRNEQFF
>TRBV2|TRBJ2-1|14|NA
CASRSGQGLHEQFF
>TRBV27|TRBJ2-4|16|NA
CASSPLGSLAKNIQYF
>TRBV9|TRBJ2-3|19|NA
CASSVGRWGGLNLADTQYF
>TRBV10-3|TRBJ2-7|13|NA
CAISESGVNEQYF
>TRBV2|TRBJ2-1|20|TRBD2
CASSGPGTSRGAPSYNEQFF
>TRBV4-2|TRBJ2-1|13|NA
CASSQRSYNEQFF
>TRBV24-1|TRBJ2-2|15|TRBD1
CATSDPDRDTGELFF
>TRBV7-3|TRBJ2-3|17|NA
CASSLIGSSPSTDTQYF
>TRBV14|TRBJ2-1|16|TRBD1
CASSQVRTGFWNEQFF
>TRBV5-1|TRBJ2-7|15|TRBD2
CASSLTSGGTYEQYF
>TRBV27|TRBJ1-1|13|NA
CASSLSNRDEAFF
>TRBV4-1|TRBJ2-7|15|NA
CASSQAPNPSYEQYF
>TRBV6-5|TRBJ2-4|14|NA
CASSSRKPKNIQYF
>TRBV19|TRBJ1-1|14|TRBD1
CASSMQGAPTEAFF
>TRBV9|TRBJ2-7|14|NA
CASSVAAVSYEQYF
>TRBV7-9|TRBJ1-4|15|TRBD1
CASSLGQGEDEKLFF
>TRBV11-2|TRBJ2-7|15|NA
CASSLEASASYEQYF